The 19 T cell receptor beta chains below all came from one sample that was sequenced in a study of Ad26.COV2.S vaccination and SARS-CoV-2 variants. The protocol was immunoSEQ multiplex PCR, while the TCRdb copy is restricted to in-frame clones and leaves out a portion. The sample includes around 450,000 clones, roughly 90% of them seen just once. Documented treatment: roughly 20 received Ad26.COV2.S at low or high dose, single or two shots; roughly five received placebo; per-sample allocation not given. The samples date from day 63 after the first vaccine or placebo injection. The sample was peripheral blood, taken in a trial of Ad26.COV2.S vaccine versus placebo. The receptor source for this set is a person aged 18-65 years who received the Ad26.COV2.S COVID-19 vaccine or a placebo.

This sequence joins TRBV30 and TRBJ1-1, with a tentative D call TRBD1 (6 bases). V dropped 7 bases and J dropped 1 base, with 13 bases sitting between them. Germline V gene lookup returns CDR1 GTSNPN and CDR2 SVGIG (reference sequence). CDR3 length equals 13 residues. The CDR3 loop is CAFHRAKNTEAFF. In nucleotides, the CDR3 is TGTGCCTTCCACAGGGCGAAGAACACTGAAGCTTTCTTT. Based on the CDR3 plus reference TRBV30 and TRBJ1-1, the full variable domain is SQTIHQWPATLVQPVGSPLSLECTVEGTSNPNLYWYRQAAGRGLQLLFYSVGIGQISSEVPQNLSASRPQDRQFILSSKKLLLSDSGFYLCAFHRAKNTEAFFGQGTRLTVV.

The J gene is TRBJ2-7, the V gene TRBV28, with a tentative D call TRBD1 (8 bases). This CDR3 has 15 amino acids. Germline V CDR1 and CDR2: MDHEN, SYDVKM. Trimming took 6 bases from V and 3 from J, leaving 18 bases between them. The CDR3 region has the DNA TGTGCCAGCAGCCCCGGGGGGACAGGTGTCTACGAGCAGTACTTC. It codes for CASSPGGTGVYEQYF.

Concerning this clone: The same CDR3 arises from other DNA sequences in this sample as well. This sequence joins TRBV18 and TRBJ2-7; the D gene is possibly TRBD1 (6 bases). The V gene lost 1 base and the J gene lost 2 bases, with 9 bases spanning the gap. Germline-derived CDR1 and CDR2 are KGHSH and LQKENI. The length of the CDR3 is 14 residues. This CDR3 reads CASSPRTATYEQYF. CDR3 in DNA: TGTGCCAGCTCACCACGGACAGCAACCTACGAGCAGTACTTC.

The gene calls are TRBV6-5 and TRBJ2-5; perhaps TRBD1 as D (5 bases). The V gene's germline CDR1 is MNHEY and CDR2 SVGAGI. Trimming shortened V by 10 bases and J by 8 bases, and 14 bases separated the two germline ends. The CDR3 sequence is 11 residues long. The CDR3 sequence is CATWVGATQYF. In nucleotides, the CDR3 is TGTGCCACCTGGGTAGGGGCAACCCAGTACTTC.

This chain joins TRBV27 and TRBJ2-1, with D perhaps matching TRBD1 or TRBD2 (5 bases each). This CDR3 contains 15 residues. The V end was cut by 1 base, the J end by 7 bases, with 14 bases between. From germline, CDR1 is MNHEY and CDR2 SMNVEV (reference sequence). The CDR3: CASSLLVGGANEQFF. The CDR3 bases are TGTGCCAGCAGTTTATTAGTTGGGGGAGCGAATGAGCAGTTCTTC.

J is TRBJ2-3 and V is TRBV5-1; D is perhaps TRBD1 (6 bases). V was clipped by 4 bases and J by 2 bases, with 14 bases between them. In germline, CDR1 is SGHRS, CDR2 YFSETQ. The CDR3 loop spans 15 amino acids. The CDR3 region is CASSPTWTDTDTQYF. The CDR3 bases are TGCGCCAGCAGCCCAACCTGGACAGACACAGATACGCAGTATTTT.

On this clone itself: Other DNA variants within this sample encode the same CDR3. The chain recombines TRBV7-8 with TRBJ2-7; D not resolved. The CDR3 covers 14 residues. With 2 bases removed from V and 3 bases from J, the gap between germline ends came to 11 bases. Germline assignment: CDR1 SGHVS and CDR2 FQNEAQ. The CDR3 region is CASSLSRGSYEQYF. The CDR3 DNA is TGTGCCAGCAGCTTAAGCCGCGGCAGCTACGAGCAGTACTTC.

The V call is TRBV6-1, the J call TRBJ2-4; D remains unclear. The germline V and J ends were trimmed by 2 bases and 7 bases, with 6 bases remaining between them. Per germline, CDR1 MNHNS and CDR2 SASEGT. This CDR3 is built from 12 residues. The CDR3 nucleotides read TGTGCCAGCAGTGAAAGCGAGAACATTCAGTACTTC. Its translation: CASSESENIQYF.

With respect to this clone: Distinct nucleotide sequences in the sample also encode this CDR3. The CDR3 DNA is TGTGCCAGCAGTAGGGACAGTTCCTACGAGCAGTACTTC. This codes for CASSRDSSYEQYF. The V call is TRBV2, the J call TRBJ2-7; 7 positions agree with TRBD1. From germline, CDR1 is SNHLY and CDR2 FYNNEI. The CDR3 is made up of 13 amino acids. The trim removed 5 bases at V and 1 base at J, leaving 2 bases unmatched.

A few counts support this clone. V usage is TRBV3-1 (or the pseudogene TRBV3-2) and J usage is TRBJ1-3; D might be TRBD1 (5 bases). V lost 2 bases to trimming and J lost 1 base, with 9 bases between them. The V gene's germline CDR1 is LGHDT and CDR2 YNNKEL (reference sequence). The CDR3 spans 15 residues. DNA of the CDR3: TGTGCCAGCAGCCAACAGGGCCCATCTGGAAACACCATATATTTT. Residues: CASSQQGPSGNTIYF.

This clone has a single count. The V call is TRBV6-5, the J call TRBJ2-7; D not certain. Germline loops: CDR1 MNHEY, CDR2 SVGAGI. Trimming removed 0 bases from V and 1 base from J, with 10 bases in between. The CDR3 spans 15 residues. In DNA form, the CDR3 reads TGTGCCAGCAGTTACTCGTCTCGTCCTTCCTACGAGCAGTACTTC. Encoded protein: CASSYSSRPSYEQYF.

The rearrangement links TRBV5-1 to TRBJ1-6; TRBD1 agrees at 8 bases. The CDR3 has 14 amino acids. V shed 3 bases and J 8 bases; nucleotides not matched to a gene: 4. The germline CDR1 and CDR2 sequences are SGHRS and YFSETQ. The CDR3 DNA sequence: TGCGCCAGCAGCTCCGACAGGGGCGATTCACCCCTCCACTTT. It yields the protein CASSSDRGDSPLHF.

The chain is built from TRBV28 and TRBJ2-3; no clear D. The V gene's germline CDR1 is MDHEN and CDR2 SYDVKM. This CDR3 is built from 14 residues. Trimming took off 5 bases at V and 1 base at J, with 10 bases between the two ends. The DNA of the CDR3 is TGTGCCAGCAGTCCTCAGACCGGCACAGATACGCAGTATTTT. Translated: CASSPQTGTDTQYF.

Concerning this clone itself: The same CDR3 arises from other DNA sequences in this sample as well. This sequence joins TRBV7-9 and TRBJ2-7, with 9 bases identical to TRBD1. CDR1 and CDR2 (germline): SEHNR, FQNEAQ (reference sequence). The CDR3 consists of 14 residues. V dropped 3 bases and J dropped 3; count of bases not matched to a gene: 3. CDR3 protein: CASSLPGQGYEQYF. Here the CDR3 DNA reads TGTGCCAGCAGCTTGCCGGGACAGGGCTACGAGCAGTACTTC.

V is TRBV5-1 and J is TRBJ1-1; D is unresolved. Trimming took off 6 bases at V and 2 bases at J, with 17 bases between the two ends. The CDR3 length is 15 residues. The germline CDR1 and CDR2 sequences are SGHRS and YFSETQ. The CDR3 protein is CASTPSLGRNTEAFF. The CDR3 DNA sequence: TGCGCCAGCACTCCCTCTCTCGGCCGTAACACTGAAGCTTTCTTT. The complete variable domain, with remaining parts taken from reference TRBV5-1 and TRBJ1-1, reads KAGVTQTPRYLIKTRGQQVTLSCSPISGHRSVSWYQQTPGQGLQFLFEYFSETQRNKGNFPGRFSGRQFSNSRSEMNVSTLELGDSALYLCASTPSLGRNTEAFFGQGTRLTVV.

The chain links TRBV4-3 to TRBJ1-6; 7 bases match TRBD1. The germline gives CDR1 LGHNA, CDR2 YSLEER. V lost 5 bases, J lost 9 bases, and 7 bases stayed unmatched. The CDR3 loop spans 14 amino acids. The CDR3: CASSDDRESSPLHF. The CDR3 coding sequence is TGCGCCAGCAGCGACGACAGGGAGAGTTCACCCCTCCACTTT.

The rearrangement uses TRBV27 and TRBJ2-7; 7 bases match TRBD1. Looked up from germline, CDR1 is MNHEY and CDR2 is SMNVEV (reference sequence). CDR3 length equals 14 residues. The V gene end was trimmed by 6 bases and the J gene end by 6 bases; junction bases not matched to a gene: 11. The CDR3 DNA reads TGTGCCAGCAGACATGCGACAGGGACGCGCGAGCAGTACTTC. It translates to CASRHATGTREQYF.

The CDR3 region has the DNA TGTGCCAGCAGTGAAGCTCCACAGGGGATAGGTGGCTACACCTTC. As protein: CASSEAPQGIGGYTF. The genes are TRBV2 and TRBJ1-2, with 7 bases matching TRBD1. The CDR3 covers 15 residues. With 0 bases clipped from V and 7 bases from J, the junction kept 8 bases outside the gene matches. From germline, CDR1 is SNHLY and CDR2 FYNNEI.

The J gene is TRBJ1-3, the V gene TRBV30; no firm D call. This CDR3 region has 15 residues. V lost 3 bases and J 4 bases, leaving 16 bases between the germline ends. Germline lookup yields CDR1 GTSNPN and CDR2 SVGIG (reference sequence). This chain's CDR3 is CAWRGQPPAGNTIYF. DNA of the CDR3: TGTGCCTGGAGGGGTCAGCCGCCGGCGGGAAACACCATATATTTT.